One and the same sample provided the 3 T cell receptor beta chains below, sequenced in a study of CD8 T cells in ankylosing spondylitis. TCRdb processed the 5' RACE reads anew with MiXCR; each CDR3 protein has one entry. The data hold about 500,000 distinct CDR3 sequences, with roughly 13% observed a single time. The study, taken as a whole, reports: Seemingly characteristic of ankylosing spondylitis blood was a TCR beta motif consisting of 7 or 8 highly homologous variants.

What these receptors recognize is not known. Sequencing used blood, either unsorted or a sorted T cell fraction (not recorded which). These receptors all stem from a male donor with ankylosing spondylitis.

The chain links TRBV4-1 to TRBJ2-1; D perhaps matches TRBD2 (6 bases). Germline lookup yields CDR1 MGHRA and CDR2 YSYEKL. The V and J ends lost 5 bases and 8 bases respectively, with 10 bases between them. The CDR3 is 12 amino acids. CDR3 sequence (DNA): TGCGCCAGCAGCTTCCGGGACTATGAGCAGTTCTTC. Translation: CASSFRDYEQFF.

The chain links TRBV7-9 to TRBJ2-2; D is unclear. V was cut by 5 bases and J by 7 bases, with 11 bases left in between. There are 13 residues in the CDR3. Germline V CDR1 and CDR2: SEHNR, FQNEAQ (reference sequence). In DNA, the CDR3 is TGTGCCAGCAGCCCCCTTGTGGGCGGGGAGCTGTTTTTT. Encoded protein: CASSPLVGGELFF.

The chain employs TRBV10-1 and TRBJ2-1; unclear D gene. Trimming pared 3 bases from V and 8 bases from J, leaving 5 bases between. The germline gives CDR1 WNHNN, CDR2 SYGVQD (reference sequence). The CDR3 spans 11 residues. The DNA of the CDR3 is TGCGCCAGCAGTGATGGATATGAGCAGTTCTTC. Translation gives CASSDGYEQFF.